This T cell receptor (beta chain) was obtained from a study of blood T cell repertoires in COVID-19. Study information: Researchers got acute and convalescent COVID-19 samples from the United States, Italy and Spain. T cells, B-cell-depleted T cells, or PBMCs supplied cDNA or gDNA.

Original data processing: Estimates of nucleated cell counts were drawn from the amplification of reference gene primers. Sequencing was performed with immunoSEQ multiplex PCR; in TCRdb, only in-frame clones are kept and a portion is missing. Clonal size and the V and J genes are those of that table, whereas D and trimming came from the DNA. The table shows over 150,000 clones, with about 86% occurring only once. The CDR3 length is 15 residues. From germline, CDR1 is WNHNN and CDR2 SYGVQD (reference sequence). The V end was cut by 1 base, the J end by 0 bases, with 9 bases between. Sequencing used peripheral blood. V and J are TRBV10-1 and TRBJ1-1; D gene unclear. This TCR was recovered from a man between 50 and 59 years old with active or convalescent COVID-19. This CDR3 reads CASSEFGDMNTEAFF. For the CDR3, the DNA is TGCGCCAGCAGTGAGTTTGGCGACATGAACACTGAAGCTTTCTTT.